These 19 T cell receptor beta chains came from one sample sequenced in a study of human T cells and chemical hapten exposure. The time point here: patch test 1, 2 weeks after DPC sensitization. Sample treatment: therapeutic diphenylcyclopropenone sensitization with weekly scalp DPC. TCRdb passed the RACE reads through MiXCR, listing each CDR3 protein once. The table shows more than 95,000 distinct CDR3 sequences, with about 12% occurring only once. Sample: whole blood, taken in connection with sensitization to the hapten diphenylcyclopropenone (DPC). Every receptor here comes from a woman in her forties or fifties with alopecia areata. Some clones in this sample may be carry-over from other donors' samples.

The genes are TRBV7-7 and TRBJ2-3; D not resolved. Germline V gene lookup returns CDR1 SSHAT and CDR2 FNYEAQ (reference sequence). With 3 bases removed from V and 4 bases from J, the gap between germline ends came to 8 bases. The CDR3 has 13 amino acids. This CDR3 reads CASSFQAADTQYF. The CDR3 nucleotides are TGTGCCAGCAGCTTCCAAGCTGCAGATACGCAGTATTTT.

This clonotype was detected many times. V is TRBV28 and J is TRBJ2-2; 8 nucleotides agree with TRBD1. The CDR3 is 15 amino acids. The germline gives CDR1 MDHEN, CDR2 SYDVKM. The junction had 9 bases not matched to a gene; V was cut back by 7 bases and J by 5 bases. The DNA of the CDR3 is TGTGCCAGCAAGCAGGGGGCGCGGGAAACCGGGGAGCTGTTTTTT. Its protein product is CASKQGARETGELFF.

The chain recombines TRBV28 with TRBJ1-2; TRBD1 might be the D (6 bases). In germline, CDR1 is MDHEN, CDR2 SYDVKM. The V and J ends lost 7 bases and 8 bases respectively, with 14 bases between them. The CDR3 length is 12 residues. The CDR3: CASTTQGGGYTF. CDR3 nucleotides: TGTGCCAGCACCACACAGGGAGGAGGCTACACCTTC.

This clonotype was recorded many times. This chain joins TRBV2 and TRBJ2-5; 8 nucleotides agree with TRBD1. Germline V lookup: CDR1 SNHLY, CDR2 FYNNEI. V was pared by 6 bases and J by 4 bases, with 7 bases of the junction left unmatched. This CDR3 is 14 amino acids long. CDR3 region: CASSRGQGPETQYF. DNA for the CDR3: TGTGCCAGCAGCCGCGGACAGGGACCAGAGACCCAGTACTTC. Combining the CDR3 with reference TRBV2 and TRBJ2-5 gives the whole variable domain EPEVTQTPSHQVTQMGQEVILRCVPISNHLYFYWYRQILGQKVEFLVSFYNNEISEKSEIFDDQFSVERPDGSNFTLKIRSTKLEDSAMYFCASSRGQGPETQYFGPGTRLLVL.

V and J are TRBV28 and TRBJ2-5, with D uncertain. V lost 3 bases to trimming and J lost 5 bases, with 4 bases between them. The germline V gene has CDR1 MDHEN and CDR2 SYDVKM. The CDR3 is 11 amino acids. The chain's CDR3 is CASSFFETQYF. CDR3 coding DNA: TGTGCCAGCAGTTTTTTCGAGACCCAGTACTTC.

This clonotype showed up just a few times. CDR3 sequence (DNA): TGTGCCAGCAGTTTCCGGGAGTATGAGCAGTTCTTC. Translating gives CASSFREYEQFF. This chain uses TRBV28 with TRBJ2-1; D might be TRBD2 (6 bases). Germline V gene sequence: CDR1 MDHEN, CDR2 SYDVKM. Trimming took off 3 bases at V and 8 bases at J, with 8 bases between the two ends. This CDR3 has 12 amino acids.

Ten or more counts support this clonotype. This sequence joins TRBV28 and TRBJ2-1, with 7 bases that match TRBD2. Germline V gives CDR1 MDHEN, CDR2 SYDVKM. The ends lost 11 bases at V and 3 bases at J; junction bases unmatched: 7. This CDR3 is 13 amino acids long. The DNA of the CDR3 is TGTGCCTCACGACTAGCTCTCTACAATGAGCAGTTCTTC. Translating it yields CASRLALYNEQFF.

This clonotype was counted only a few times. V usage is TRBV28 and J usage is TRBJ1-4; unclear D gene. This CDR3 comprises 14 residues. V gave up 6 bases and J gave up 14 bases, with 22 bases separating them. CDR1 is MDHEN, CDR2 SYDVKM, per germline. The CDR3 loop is CASSETTAFGGLFF. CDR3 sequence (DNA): TGTGCCAGCAGCGAAACGACTGCGTTTGGAGGGCTGTTTTTT.

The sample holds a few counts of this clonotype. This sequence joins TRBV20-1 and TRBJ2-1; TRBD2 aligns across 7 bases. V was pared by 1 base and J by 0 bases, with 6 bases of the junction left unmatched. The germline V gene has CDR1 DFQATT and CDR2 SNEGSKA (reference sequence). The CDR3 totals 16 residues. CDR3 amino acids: CSARVGAGSSYNEQFF. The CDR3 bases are TGCAGTGCTAGAGTAGGAGCGGGGAGCTCCTACAATGAGCAGTTCTTC.

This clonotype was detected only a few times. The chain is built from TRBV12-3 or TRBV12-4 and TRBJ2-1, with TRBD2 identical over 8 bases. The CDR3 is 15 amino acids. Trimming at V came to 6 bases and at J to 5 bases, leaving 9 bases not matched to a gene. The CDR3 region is CASSQRSGSHNEQFF. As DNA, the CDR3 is TGTGCCAGCAGCCAGAGGAGCGGGAGCCACAATGAGCAGTTCTTC.

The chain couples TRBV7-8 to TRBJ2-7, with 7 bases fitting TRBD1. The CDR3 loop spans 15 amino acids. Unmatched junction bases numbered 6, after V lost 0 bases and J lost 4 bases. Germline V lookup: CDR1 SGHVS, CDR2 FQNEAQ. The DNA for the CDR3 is TGTGCCAGCAGCTTAGCTGGCCACAGGGGATACGAGCAGTACTTC. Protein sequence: CASSLAGHRGYEQYF.

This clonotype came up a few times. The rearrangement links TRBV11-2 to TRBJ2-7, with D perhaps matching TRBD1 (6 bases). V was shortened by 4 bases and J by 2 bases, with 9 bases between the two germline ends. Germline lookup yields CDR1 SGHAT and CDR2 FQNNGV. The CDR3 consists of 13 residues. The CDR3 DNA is TGTGCCAGCAGCTCCGGGACAACCTACGAGCAGTACTTC. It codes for CASSSGTTYEQYF.

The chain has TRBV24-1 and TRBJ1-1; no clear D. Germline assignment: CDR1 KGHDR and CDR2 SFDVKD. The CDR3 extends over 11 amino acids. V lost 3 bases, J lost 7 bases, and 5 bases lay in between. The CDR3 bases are TGTGCCACCAGTGATCATTTTGAAGCTTTCTTT. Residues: CATSDHFEAFF.

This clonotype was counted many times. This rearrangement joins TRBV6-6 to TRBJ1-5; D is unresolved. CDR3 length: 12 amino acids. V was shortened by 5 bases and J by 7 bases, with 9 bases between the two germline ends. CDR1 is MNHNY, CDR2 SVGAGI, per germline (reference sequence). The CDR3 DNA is TGTGCCAGCAGTCATGCAGAGCAGCCCCAGCATTTT. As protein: CASSHAEQPQHF.

CDR3 bases: TGTGCCAGCAGCCGGGACTTCTCCGATGAAAAACTGTTTTTT. This sequence encodes CASSRDFSDEKLFF. V is TRBV2 and J is TRBJ1-4; tentative D call: TRBD1 (5 bases). V lost 6 bases and J lost 6, with 14 bases in between. CDR3 length: 14 residues. Germline-derived CDR1 and CDR2 are SNHLY and FYNNEI.

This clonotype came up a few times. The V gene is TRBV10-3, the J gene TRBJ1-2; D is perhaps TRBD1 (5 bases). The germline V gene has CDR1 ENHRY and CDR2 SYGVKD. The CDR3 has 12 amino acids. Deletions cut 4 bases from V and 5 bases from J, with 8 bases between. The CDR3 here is CAISVRGYGYTF. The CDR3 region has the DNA TGTGCCATCAGTGTTAGGGGATATGGCTACACCTTC.

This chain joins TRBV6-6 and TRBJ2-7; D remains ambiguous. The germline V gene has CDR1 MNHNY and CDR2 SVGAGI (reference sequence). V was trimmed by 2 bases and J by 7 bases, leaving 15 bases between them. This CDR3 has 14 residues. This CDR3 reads CASSYPGKDMEQYF. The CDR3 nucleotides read TGTGCCAGCAGTTACCCTGGAAAAGATATGGAGCAGTACTTC.

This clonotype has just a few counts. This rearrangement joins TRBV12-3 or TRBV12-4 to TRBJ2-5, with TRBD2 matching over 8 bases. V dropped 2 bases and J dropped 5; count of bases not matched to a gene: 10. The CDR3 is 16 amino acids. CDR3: CASSLMDRGGEETQYF. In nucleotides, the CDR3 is TGTGCCAGCAGTTTAATGGATCGGGGGGGAGAGGAGACCCAGTACTTC.

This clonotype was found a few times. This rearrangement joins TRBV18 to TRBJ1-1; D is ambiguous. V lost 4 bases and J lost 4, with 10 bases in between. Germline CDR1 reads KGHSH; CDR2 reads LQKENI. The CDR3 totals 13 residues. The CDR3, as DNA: TGTGCCAGCTCACGGGAAGGGAGCACTGAAGCTTTCTTT. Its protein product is CASSREGSTEAFF.